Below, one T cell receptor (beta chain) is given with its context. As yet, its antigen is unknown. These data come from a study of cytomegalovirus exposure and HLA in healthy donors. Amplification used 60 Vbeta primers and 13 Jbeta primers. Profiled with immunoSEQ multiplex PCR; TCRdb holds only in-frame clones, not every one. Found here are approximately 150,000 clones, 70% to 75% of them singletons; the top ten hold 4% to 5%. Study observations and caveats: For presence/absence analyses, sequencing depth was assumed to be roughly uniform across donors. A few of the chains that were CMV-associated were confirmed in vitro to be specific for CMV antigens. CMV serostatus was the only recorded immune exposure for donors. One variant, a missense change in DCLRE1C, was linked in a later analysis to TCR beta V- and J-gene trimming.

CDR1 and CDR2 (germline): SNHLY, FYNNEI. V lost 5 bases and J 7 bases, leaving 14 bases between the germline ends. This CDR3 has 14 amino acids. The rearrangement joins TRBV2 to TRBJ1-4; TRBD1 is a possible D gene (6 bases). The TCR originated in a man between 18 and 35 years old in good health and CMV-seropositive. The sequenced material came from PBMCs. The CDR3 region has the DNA TGTGCCAGCAGTAAACAGGGCCCGGGTGAAAAACTGTTTTTT. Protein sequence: CASSKQGPGEKLFF.